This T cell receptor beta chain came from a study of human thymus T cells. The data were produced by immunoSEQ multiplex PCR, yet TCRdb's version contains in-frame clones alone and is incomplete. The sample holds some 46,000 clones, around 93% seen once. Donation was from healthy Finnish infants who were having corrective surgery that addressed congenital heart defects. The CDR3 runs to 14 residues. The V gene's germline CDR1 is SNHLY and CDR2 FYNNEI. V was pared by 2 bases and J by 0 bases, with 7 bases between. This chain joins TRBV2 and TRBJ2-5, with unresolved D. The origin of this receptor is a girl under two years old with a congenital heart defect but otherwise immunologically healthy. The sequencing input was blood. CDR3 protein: CASSESPNQETQYF. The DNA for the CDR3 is TGTGCCAGCAGTGAATCCCCTAACCAAGAGACCCAGTACTTC.